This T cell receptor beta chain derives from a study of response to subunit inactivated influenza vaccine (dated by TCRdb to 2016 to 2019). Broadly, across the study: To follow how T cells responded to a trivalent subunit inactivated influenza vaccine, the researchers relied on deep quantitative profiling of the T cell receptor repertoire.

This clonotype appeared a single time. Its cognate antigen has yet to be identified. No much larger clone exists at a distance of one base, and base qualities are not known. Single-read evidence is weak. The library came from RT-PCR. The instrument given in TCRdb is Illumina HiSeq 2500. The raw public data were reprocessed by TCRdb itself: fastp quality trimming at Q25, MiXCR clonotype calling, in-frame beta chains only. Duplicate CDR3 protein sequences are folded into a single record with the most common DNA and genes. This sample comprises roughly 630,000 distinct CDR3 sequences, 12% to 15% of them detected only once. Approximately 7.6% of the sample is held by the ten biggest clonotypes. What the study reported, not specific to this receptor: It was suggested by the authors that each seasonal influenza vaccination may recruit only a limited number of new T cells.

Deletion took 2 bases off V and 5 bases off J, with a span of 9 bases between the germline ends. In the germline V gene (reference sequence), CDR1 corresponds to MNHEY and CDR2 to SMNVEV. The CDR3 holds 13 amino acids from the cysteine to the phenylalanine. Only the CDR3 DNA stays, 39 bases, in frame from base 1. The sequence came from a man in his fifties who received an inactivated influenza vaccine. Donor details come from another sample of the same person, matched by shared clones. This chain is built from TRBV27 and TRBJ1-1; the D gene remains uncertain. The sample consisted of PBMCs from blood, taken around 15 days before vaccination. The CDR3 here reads CASSLIVQTEAFF. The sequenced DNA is TGTGCCAGCAGTTTAATCGTCCAGACTGAAGCTTTCTTT.